This section outlines one T cell receptor (beta chain) sequence together with its context. Germline assignment: CDR1 MNHNS and CDR2 SASEGT. This CDR3 has 17 residues. Trimming took off 4 bases at V and 5 bases at J, with 24 bases between the two ends. Using immunoSEQ multiplex PCR, the repertoire was profiled, and TCRdb retains in-frame clones only, with some absent. This sample has about 70,000 clones; about 85% occur once, and the top ten carry around 1.2%. This specimen belongs to a study of T cell responses to AZD1222 COVID-19 vaccine. The sequencing here drew on peripheral blood, taken 28 days after the second AZD1222 dose. The receptor was derived from an adult who received the AZD1222 COVID-19 vaccine. The chain combines TRBV6-1 with TRBJ2-7; TRBD2 is a possible D gene (6 bases). The CDR3 region is CASSVRGTPRIDHEQYF. As DNA, the CDR3 is TGTGCCAGCAGTGTCCGCGGGACCCCTAGGATCGACCACGAGCAGTACTTC.